Below are 29 T cell receptor beta chains sequenced from a single sample in a study of T cells after yellow fever vaccination. A single record per CDR3 protein comes from TCRdb applying MiXCR to the 5' RACE reads. Seen here are 400,000 or so distinct CDR3 sequences, around 20% observed once, and the top ten hold over 15%. This material consisted of PBMCs, taken before the yellow fever booster vaccination. These receptor sequences come from a man younger than 35 who received the YFV17D yellow fever vaccine.

This clonotype appeared a few times. V gene TRBV4-3 combines with J gene TRBJ2-7; 9 bases agree with TRBD1. With 0 bases clipped from V and 2 bases from J, the junction kept 2 bases outside the gene matches. This CDR3 spans 15 amino acids. The V gene's germline CDR1 is LGHNA and CDR2 YSLEER. CDR3 sequence: CASSQDRQGAYEQYF. CDR3 sequence (DNA): TGCGCCAGCAGCCAAGATAGACAGGGGGCCTACGAGCAGTACTTC.

This clonotype turned up a few times. The V gene is TRBV2, the J gene TRBJ1-1, with a tentative D call TRBD1 (5 bases). Trimming left V 8 bases short and J 2 bases short, with 12 bases between. Per the germline V gene, CDR1 is SNHLY and CDR2 is FYNNEI. This CDR3 contains 13 residues. The CDR3 nucleotides read TGTGCCAGCCAGACAGACTTTAACACTGAAGCTTTCTTT. Translating it yields CASQTDFNTEAFF.

This clonotype was observed a handful of times. V usage is TRBV7-3 and J usage is TRBJ2-2, with 12 bases lining up with TRBD1. The trim removed 5 bases at V and 6 bases at J, leaving 4 bases unmatched. Germline-derived CDR1 and CDR2 are SGHTA and FQGTGA. This CDR3 is 15 amino acids long. The CDR3 loop reads CASSLGQGASGELFF. For the CDR3, the DNA is TGTGCCAGCAGCCTGGGACAGGGGGCTTCCGGGGAGCTGTTTTTT.

This clonotype was found once. The chain combines TRBV7-2 with TRBJ2-2, with a weak D call TRBD1 (8 bases). The CDR3 runs to 14 residues. The germline V and J ends were trimmed by 8 bases and 5 bases, with 15 bases remaining between them. Germline V lookup: CDR1 SGHTA, CDR2 FQGNSA. The chain's CDR3 is CASADRGGTGELFF. The CDR3, as DNA: TGTGCCAGCGCCGACAGGGGAGGGACCGGGGAGCTGTTTTTT.

The chain recombines TRBV9 with TRBJ2-2; 7 bases line up with TRBD2. From germline, CDR1 is SGDLS and CDR2 YYNGEE. V trimming: 3 bases; J trimming: 0 bases; junction bases outside the gene matches: 5. The CDR3 covers 16 residues. The CDR3 DNA reads as TGTGCCAGCAGCGGAGGAGCGGGGCCGAACACCGGGGAGCTGTTTTTT. It specifies CASSGGAGPNTGELFF.

This clonotype turned up a few times. The gene calls are TRBV2 and TRBJ1-6; TRBD1 aligns across 7 bases. Germline V gene data show CDR1 as SNHLY and CDR2 as FYNNEI. This CDR3 is built from 16 residues. The ends lost 1 base at V and 6 bases at J; junction bases unmatched: 6. The chain's CDR3 is CASSEGARGANSPLHF. In nucleotides, the CDR3 is TGTGCCAGCAGTGAAGGAGCCAGGGGGGCTAATTCACCCCTCCACTTT.

This clonotype has only a few counts. The chain joins TRBV25-1 to TRBJ1-2, with D tentatively TRBD1 (6 bases). V gave up 8 bases and J gave up 7 bases, with 17 bases separating them. CDR1 is MGHDK, CDR2 SYGVNS, per germline. The CDR3 spans 13 residues. Written as DNA, the CDR3 is TGTGCCAGCTCTCCTCTCTTGGGGGCTGGCTACACCTTC. Translating gives CASSPLLGAGYTF.

CDR3 amino acids: CASSHGTGGGEQYV. The CDR3 nucleotides are TGTGCCAGCAGCCATGGGACAGGGGGTGGCGAGCAGTACGTC. V usage is TRBV6-6 and J usage is TRBJ2-7, with 11 bases that match TRBD1. The germline gives CDR1 MNHNY, CDR2 SVGAGI (reference sequence). The trim removed 6 bases at V and 6 bases at J, leaving 7 bases unmatched. CDR3 length: 14 residues.

This clonotype was picked up a small number of times. The rearrangement uses TRBV4-3 and TRBJ1-1; D ambiguous. CDR1 and CDR2 (germline): LGHNA, YSLEER. This CDR3 is built from 15 residues. Trimming pared 3 bases from V and 0 bases from J, leaving 11 bases between. CDR3 coding DNA: TGCGCCAGCAGCCAGACAAGGGTCATGAACACTGAAGCTTTCTTT. Translated, it gives CASSQTRVMNTEAFF.

This clonotype was detected only a few times. The chain recombines TRBV5-1 with TRBJ2-2, with a possible D match to TRBD2 (6 bases). The V and J ends lost 1 base and 0 bases respectively, with 13 bases between them. The length of the CDR3 is 17 residues. Germline V gene lookup returns CDR1 SGHRS and CDR2 YFSETQ. The CDR3 DNA reads TGCGCCAGCAGCTTGTGGTTCGGGAGCCCGAACACCGGGGAGCTGTTTTTT. It is translated as CASSLWFGSPNTGELFF.

The rearrangement joins TRBV24-1 to TRBJ2-1; possibly TRBD1 for D (5 bases). Trimming took 6 bases from V and 4 from J, leaving 9 bases between them. Germline V gives CDR1 KGHDR, CDR2 SFDVKD. This CDR3 comprises 13 residues. CDR3 bases: TGTGCCACCAGTACTCAGGGATACAATGAGCAGTTCTTC. It specifies CATSTQGYNEQFF.

This sequence joins TRBV29-1 and TRBJ2-5, with D possibly being TRBD2 (7 bases). V dropped 6 bases and J dropped 5 bases, with 16 bases sitting between them. This CDR3 contains 13 residues. The V gene's germline CDR1 is SQVTM and CDR2 ANQGSEA. CDR3 protein: CSVAGRGGETQYF. As DNA, the CDR3 is TGCAGCGTAGCTGGCAGGGGAGGGGAGACCCAGTACTTC.

This rearrangement joins TRBV4-3 to TRBJ2-2; D not resolved. CDR1 is LGHNA and CDR2 is YSLEER in the germline V gene. The CDR3 runs to 14 residues. V was trimmed by 4 bases and J by 5 bases, leaving 11 bases between them. In DNA, the CDR3 is TGCGCCAGCAGCCGAAGAATGGAGACCGGGGAGCTGTTTTTT. This gives the protein CASSRRMETGELFF.

This clonotype was detected a few times. The chain links TRBV12-3 or TRBV12-4 to TRBJ2-3; D might be TRBD1 (6 bases). This CDR3 region has 13 residues. V lost 6 bases and J lost 2, with 9 bases in between. The CDR3 DNA is TGTGCCAGCAGCGACAGGATCACAGATACGCAGTATTTT. It encodes CASSDRITDTQYF.

This clonotype was picked up many times. J is TRBJ2-3 and V is TRBV5-1; D may match TRBD1 or TRBD2 (5 bases each). There are 15 residues in the CDR3. Germline assignment: CDR1 SGHRS and CDR2 YFSETQ. The V end lost 5 bases, the J end lost 2 bases, and 15 bases lay between the germline ends. The chain's CDR3 is CASRGPTLNTDTQYF. CDR3 nucleotides: TGCGCCAGCAGGGGACCTACTCTAAACACAGATACGCAGTATTTT.

This clonotype was seen repeatedly, ten times or more. The rearrangement uses TRBV6-1 and TRBJ2-5; D might be TRBD1 or TRBD2, each matching 5 bases. V was pared by 0 bases and J by 1 base, with 9 bases between. The CDR3 runs to 15 residues. CDR1 and CDR2 from the germline V gene are MNHNS and SASEGT. CDR3 region: CASSEAEGTQETQYF. CDR3 coding DNA: TGTGCCAGCAGTGAAGCAGAAGGGACCCAAGAGACCCAGTACTTC.

Only a few counts were recorded for this clonotype. The CDR3 nucleotides read TGTGCCAGCAGCTTCGGCGGGGGGGCTTTATGGGAGACCCAGTACTTC. As protein: CASSFGGGALWETQYF. This chain links TRBV7-2 with TRBJ2-5, with 9 bases matching TRBD2. CDR3 length equals 16 residues. Germline V gene lookup returns CDR1 SGHTA and CDR2 FQGNSA. The V gene end was trimmed by 3 bases and the J gene end by 5 bases; junction bases not matched to a gene: 10.

This chain uses TRBV20-1 with TRBJ2-1; perhaps TRBD2 as D (5 bases). Germline V gives CDR1 DFQATT, CDR2 SNEGSKA (reference sequence). Trimming stripped 5 bases from V and 5 bases from J, with 25 bases between. The CDR3 spans 17 residues. The chain's CDR3 is CSARRRGRSHRDNEQFF. In DNA, the CDR3 is TGCAGTGCTCGGCGGAGAGGGCGTTCTCACAGAGACAATGAGCAGTTCTTC.

This clonotype was observed a few times. This chain uses TRBV3-1 with TRBJ2-7; 9 nucleotides line up with TRBD2. This CDR3 has 16 amino acids. Trimming cost V 1 base and J 2 bases; bases outside gene matches: 6. In germline, CDR1 is LGHDT, CDR2 YNNKEL (reference sequence). The CDR3 region is CASSQVPGLAPYEQYF. For the CDR3, the DNA is TGTGCCAGCAGCCAAGTACCGGGACTAGCTCCCTACGAGCAGTACTTC.

This clonotype came up once. The chain joins TRBV12-3 or TRBV12-4 to TRBJ1-5; the D is unclear. The V and J ends lost 3 bases and 4 bases respectively, with 10 bases between them. CDR3 length equals 14 residues. This CDR3 is CASSFSVGNQPQHF. For the CDR3, the DNA is TGTGCCAGCAGTTTCTCCGTGGGTAATCAGCCCCAGCATTTT.

This clonotype was seen a handful of times. This rearrangement joins TRBV5-1 to TRBJ1-2; D not resolved. Trimming pared 3 bases from V and 3 bases from J, leaving 12 bases between. The CDR3 loop spans 14 amino acids. The V gene's germline CDR1 is SGHRS and CDR2 YFSETQ. CDR3: CASSYLARDYGYTF. Here the CDR3 DNA reads TGCGCCAGCAGCTACCTGGCGAGGGACTATGGCTACACCTTC.

This chain uses TRBV10-3 with TRBJ2-7, with TRBD2 identical over 7 bases. The germline gives CDR1 ENHRY, CDR2 SYGVKD. Losses at the gene ends were 6 bases for V and 4 bases for J; bases not matched to a gene: 6. This CDR3 has 13 residues. The CDR3 loop reads CAIRPGSGYEQYF. The DNA for the CDR3 is TGTGCCATCAGACCCGGTAGCGGGTACGAGCAGTACTTC.

This clonotype was seen more than once but under ten times. The V gene is TRBV6-6, the J gene TRBJ1-2; tentative D call: TRBD1 (5 bases). This CDR3 contains 16 residues. Deletions cut 6 bases from V and 4 bases from J, with 21 bases between. Germline values: CDR1 MNHNY, CDR2 SVGAGI (reference sequence). CDR3 sequence: CASSRQDRAGGYGYTF. The CDR3 DNA is TGTGCCAGCAGCCGACAAGACAGAGCGGGAGGCTATGGCTACACCTTC.

This clonotype was counted at least ten times. CDR3 coding DNA: TGCGCCAGCAGTCTTGGGTTGGTAGCGGCCGATCAAGAGACCCAGTACTTC. It encodes CASSLGLVAADQETQYF. The chain uses TRBV5-1 and TRBJ2-5, with D perhaps TRBD2 (6 bases). This CDR3 is built from 17 residues. The germline V gene has CDR1 SGHRS and CDR2 YFSETQ. V lost 5 bases and J 2 bases, leaving 22 bases between the germline ends.

This clonotype has a count of ten or more. The rearrangement links TRBV15 to TRBJ2-3, with TRBD2 matching 10 bases. The CDR3 has 14 amino acids. Losses at the gene ends were 4 bases for V and 3 bases for J; bases not matched to a gene: 1. Germline-derived CDR1 and CDR2 are LNHNV and YYDKDF (reference sequence). CDR3 bases: TGTGCCACCAGCACTAGCGGGGGAACAGATACGCAGTATTTT. Translation: CATSTSGGTDTQYF.

The rearrangement links TRBV7-2 to TRBJ1-1; D is possibly TRBD1 (5 bases). CDR1 is SGHTA, CDR2 FQGNSA, per germline. This CDR3 spans 15 amino acids. With 5 bases removed from V and 5 bases from J, the gap between germline ends came to 18 bases. CDR3 bases: TGTGCCAGCAGCCTAACCTACGGGGGAGCTACTGAAGCTTTCTTT. As protein: CASSLTYGGATEAFF.

This clonotype was detected a few times. This CDR3 is CASSQLKTSGGVETQYF. The CDR3 coding sequence is TGCGCCAGCAGCCAGCTGAAGACTAGCGGGGGGGTAGAGACCCAGTACTTC. The chain links TRBV4-3 to TRBJ2-5, with 14 positions matching TRBD2. This CDR3 is built from 17 residues. V shed 3 bases, J shed 4 bases, and the junction held 7 bases outside the gene matches. Germline CDR1 and CDR2: LGHNA and YSLEER.

J is TRBJ2-5 and V is TRBV3-1; no clear D. Germline CDR1 and CDR2: LGHDT and YNNKEL (reference sequence). The V gene lost 4 bases and the J gene lost 2 bases, with 11 bases spanning the gap. The CDR3 has 14 residues. CDR3 protein: CASSRRDFQETQYF. The CDR3 DNA is TGTGCCAGCAGCCGCAGAGACTTTCAAGAGACCCAGTACTTC.

This sequence joins TRBV27 and TRBJ1-6, with no clear D. The length of the CDR3 is 13 residues. CDR1 and CDR2 (germline): MNHEY, SMNVEV (reference sequence). Deletions cut 3 bases from V and 9 bases from J, with 9 bases between. This chain's CDR3 is CASSFGPVSPLHF. The CDR3 DNA follows: TGTGCCAGCAGTTTCGGGCCAGTTTCACCCCTCCACTTT.